Sequencing of this TCR beta chain was carried out in a study of T cell changes during pregnancy in multiple sclerosis. V was pared by 7 bases and J by 2 bases, with 5 bases of the junction left unmatched. There are 15 residues in the CDR3. In germline, CDR1 is SGHRS, CDR2 YFSETQ. Sequencing was performed with immunoSEQ multiplex PCR; in TCRdb, only in-frame clones are kept and a portion is missing. This table holds 77,000 or so clones, roughly 95% found once. The receptor was isolated from a female donor in good health, enrolled as a control in a pregnancy study. This specimen consisted of peripheral blood, obtained in the second trimester of pregnancy. The chain employs TRBV5-1 and TRBJ2-1, with TRBD2 identical over 11 bases. In DNA, the CDR3 is TGCGCCAGCGCCTTTAGCGGGGGGGCCTACAATGAGCAGTTCTTC. Translation: CASAFSGGAYNEQFF.